The next 24 T cell receptor beta chains were all read from a single sample in a study of T cell responses to AZD1222 COVID-19 vaccine. Some clones are missing from TCRdb's copy, which holds only in-frame ones; the method was immunoSEQ multiplex PCR. Here the sample spans approximately 110,000 clones, more than 75% being singletons. This sample comprised peripheral blood, obtained on day 0 of AZD1222 vaccination. The source is an adult in good health.

This clone has just one count. The chain carries TRBV7-2 and TRBJ2-1; D gene unclear. V gave up 2 bases and J gave up 0 bases, with 8 bases separating them. The CDR3 extends over 15 amino acids. Germline-derived CDR1 and CDR2 are SGHTA and FQGNSA. CDR3 DNA: TGTGCCAGCAGCTTACACCCGAGCTCCTACAATGAGCAGTTCTTC. Translation: CASSLHPSSYNEQFF.

In this sample, this clone turned up a few times. The rearrangement uses TRBV30 and TRBJ2-7, with D tentatively TRBD1 (5 bases). V was cut by 3 bases and J by 9 bases, with 15 bases left in between. CDR3 length: 12 residues. Germline V gives CDR1 GTSNPN, CDR2 SVGIG (reference sequence). For the CDR3, the DNA is TGTGCCTGGAGGAAATCAGGGCTTCGGCAGTACTTC. Its protein is CAWRKSGLRQYF. Full variable domain (missing parts from reference TRBV30 and TRBJ2-7): SQTIHQWPATLVQPVGSPLSLECTVEGTSNPNLYWYRQAAGRGLQLLFYSVGIGQISSEVPQNLSASRPQDRQFILSSKKLLLSDSGFYLCAWRKSGLRQYFGPGTRLTVT.

The chain carries TRBV5-8 and TRBJ2-7; TRBD1 matches 8 bases. The germline V gene encodes CDR1 SGHTS and CDR2 YDEGEE. V lost 0 bases and J lost 5; bases outside the gene matches: 13. The CDR3 is 17 amino acids. CDR3 in DNA: TGTGCCAGCAGCTTGGGGAGGACAGGGTGGGGAAAGGACGAGCAGTACTTC. Encoded protein: CASSLGRTGWGKDEQYF.

This chain links TRBV2 with TRBJ2-2; tentatively, D is TRBD2 (5 bases). V lost 3 bases and J 6 bases, leaving 11 bases between the germline ends. The CDR3 is made up of 14 amino acids. Germline CDR1 and CDR2: SNHLY and FYNNEI. This chain's CDR3 is CASSDGGSPGELFF. The CDR3 DNA is TGTGCCAGCAGTGATGGCGGGTCTCCCGGGGAGCTGTTTTTT.

The J gene is TRBJ1-3, the V gene TRBV19; 10 nucleotides agree with TRBD1. CDR1 LNHDA and CDR2 SQIVND come from the germline V gene (reference sequence). The length of the CDR3 is 15 residues. V lost 4 bases, J lost 2 bases, and 2 bases stayed unmatched. CDR3 loop: CASSTGQGAGNTIYF. The DNA of the CDR3 is TGTGCCAGTAGTACCGGACAGGGGGCTGGAAACACCATATATTTT.

CDR3 loop: CASSQSGTSGAYEQYF. In DNA, the CDR3 is TGTGCCAGCAGTCAATCCGGGACTAGCGGGGCCTACGAGCAGTACTTC. This chain joins TRBV28 and TRBJ2-7; 13 nucleotides match TRBD2. The germline V gene encodes CDR1 MDHEN and CDR2 SYDVKM. After removal of 5 bases from V and 2 bases from J, the junction contained 6 bases not matched to a gene. This CDR3 is built from 16 residues.

This clone was observed a few times. The chain's CDR3 is CASSLLAGPYEQYF. The CDR3 region has the DNA TGTGCCAGCAGCTTACTAGCGGGACCCTACGAGCAGTACTTC. This chain links TRBV11-2 with TRBJ2-7; TRBD2 matches at 9 bases. J lost 2 bases, V lost 2 bases, and 1 base had no gene match. The CDR3 is 14 residues long. CDR1 and CDR2 from the germline V gene are SGHAT and FQNNGV.

The V and J genes are TRBV5-4 and TRBJ2-7; 7 bases agree with TRBD2. Trimming cost V 5 bases and J 3 bases; bases outside gene matches: 8. CDR3 length: 14 residues. The V gene's germline CDR1 is SGHNT and CDR2 YYREEE (reference sequence). The CDR3 sequence is CASRVAGANYEQYF. The CDR3 DNA follows: TGTGCCAGCAGGGTTGCGGGAGCTAACTACGAGCAGTACTTC.

The rearrangement joins TRBV7-2 to TRBJ2-5, with D possibly TRBD2 on 5 matching bases. The germline CDR1 and CDR2 sequences are SGHTA and FQGNSA. This CDR3 region has 13 residues. Here the CDR3 reads CATSGTTAETQYF. In DNA, the CDR3 is TGTGCTACCAGCGGAACAACTGCAGAGACCCAGTACTTC.

This chain links TRBV28 with TRBJ2-7, with D maybe TRBD2 (6 bases). V was clipped by 6 bases and J by 3 bases, with 15 bases between them. Germline CDR1 MDHEN, CDR2 SYDVKM. The CDR3 runs to 14 residues. The CDR3 protein is CASRAGRTGYEQYF. CDR3 coding DNA: TGTGCCAGCAGGGCTGGGAGGACGGGCTACGAGCAGTACTTC.

The rearrangement links TRBV10-2 to TRBJ2-6; 11 bases line up with TRBD2. From germline, CDR1 is WSHSY and CDR2 SAAADI. Losses at the gene ends were 2 bases for V and 3 bases for J; bases not matched to a gene: 9. The CDR3 consists of 19 residues. CDR3 bases: TGCGCCAGCAGTGAGACGGGATTAGCGGGAGGGTTTGGGGCCAACGTCCTGACTTTC. Protein sequence: CASSETGLAGGFGANVLTF.

This sequence joins TRBV29-1 and TRBJ2-3, with 11 bases lining up with TRBD2. Germline lookup yields CDR1 SQVTM and CDR2 ANQGSEA. V was pared by 8 bases and J by 5 bases, with 6 bases of the junction left unmatched. The CDR3 contains 13 residues. The CDR3 protein is CSHASGRRDTQYF. The DNA of the CDR3 is TGCAGCCACGCTAGCGGGAGGAGAGATACGCAGTATTTT.

This chain connects TRBV13 to TRBJ2-1, with no clear D. This CDR3 region has 12 residues. The germline V and J ends were trimmed by 2 bases and 7 bases, with 6 bases remaining between them. Germline V gene lookup returns CDR1 PRHDT and CDR2 FYEKMQ (reference sequence). The CDR3 DNA reads as TGTGCCAGCAGCTTATTTGAAAATGAGCAGTTCTTC. The encoded protein is CASSLFENEQFF. The complete variable domain, with remaining parts taken from reference TRBV13 and TRBJ2-1, reads AAGVIQSPRHLIKEKRETATLKCYPIPRHDTVYWYQQGPGQDPQFLISFYEKMQSDKGSIPDRFSAQQFSDYHSELNMSSLELGDSALYFCASSLFENEQFFGPGTRLTVL.

The chain employs TRBV5-4 and TRBJ2-4; D unresolved. Deletions cut 0 bases from V and 0 bases from J, with 4 bases between. The CDR3 contains 14 residues. From germline, CDR1 is SGHNT and CDR2 YYREEE (reference sequence). CDR3 sequence: CASSLEIAKNIQYF. For the CDR3, the DNA is TGTGCCAGCAGCTTGGAAATAGCCAAAAACATTCAGTACTTC.

The chain uses TRBV7-9 and TRBJ2-7; 7 bases map to TRBD2. Trimming took 2 bases from V and 7 from J; bases not matched to a gene: 11. Germline V gene lookup returns CDR1 SEHNR and CDR2 FQNEAQ (reference sequence). This CDR3 is 15 amino acids long. The CDR3 loop reads CASSLWVGGAGEQYF. Here the CDR3 DNA reads TGTGCCAGCAGCTTATGGGTAGGCGGAGCGGGGGAGCAGTACTTC.

The chain employs TRBV28 and TRBJ2-7; D is perhaps TRBD2 (6 bases). V was shortened by 0 bases and J by 5 bases, with 14 bases between the two germline ends. This CDR3 has 15 residues. CDR1 is MDHEN, CDR2 SYDVKM, per germline. The CDR3 reads CASSLWGGPADEQYF. The CDR3 DNA reads TGTGCCAGCAGTTTATGGGGGGGACCAGCCGACGAGCAGTACTTC. Complete variable domain (other parts from reference TRBV28 and TRBJ2-7): DVKVTQSSRYLVKRTGEKVFLECVQDMDHENMFWYRQDPGLGLRLIYFSYDVKMKEKGDIPEGYSVSREKKERFSLILESASTNQTSMYLCASSLWGGPADEQYFGPGTRLTVT.

The J gene is TRBJ1-1, the V gene TRBV15; possibly TRBD1 for D (6 bases). The CDR3 is 14 amino acids. CDR1 LNHNV and CDR2 YYDKDF come from the germline V gene (reference sequence). With 3 bases removed from V and 5 bases from J, the gap between germline ends came to 13 bases. The CDR3 sequence: CATSRQGSWTEAFF. CDR3 sequence (DNA): TGTGCCACCAGCAGGCAGGGGTCGTGGACTGAAGCTTTCTTT.

This chain connects TRBV19 to TRBJ1-2; D is possibly TRBD1 (5 bases). The CDR3 has 13 residues. Trimming stripped 5 bases from V and 1 base from J, with 8 bases between. Germline CDR1 and CDR2: LNHDA and SQIVND (reference sequence). For the CDR3, the DNA is TGTGCCAGTAGTCTCAGGGTTAACTATGGCTACACCTTC. It yields the protein CASSLRVNYGYTF.

V usage is TRBV5-4 and J usage is TRBJ2-3; D uncertain. This CDR3 comprises 16 residues. V was clipped by 0 bases and J by 5 bases, with 16 bases between them. Germline CDR1 SGHNT, CDR2 YYREEE (reference sequence). CDR3 nucleotide sequence: TGTGCCAGCAGCTTGGCCCTACCTAGATCGGGAGATACGCAGTATTTT. Translated, it gives CASSLALPRSGDTQYF.

With respect to this clone: In the same sample, other DNA sequences code for this CDR3. The genes are TRBV27 and TRBJ1-1, with D possibly matching TRBD1 (5 bases). The CDR3 has 13 amino acids. Germline V CDR1 and CDR2: MNHEY, SMNVEV (reference sequence). The V end was cut by 2 bases, the J end by 3 bases, with 7 bases between. This chain's CDR3 is CASSLRGDTEAFF. The DNA of the CDR3 is TGTGCCAGCAGTTTAAGAGGGGACACTGAAGCTTTCTTT.

V is TRBV19 and J is TRBJ1-5; no clear D gene. Per germline, CDR1 LNHDA and CDR2 SQIVND (reference sequence). CDR3 length: 12 residues. The CDR3 DNA is TGTGCTTCAGGAGGTCTCAATCAGCCCCAGCATTTT. It encodes CASGGLNQPQHF.

The chain recombines TRBV28 with TRBJ2-1; 9 bases line up with TRBD1. J lost 9 bases, V lost 10 bases, and 10 bases had no gene match. The CDR3 loop spans 13 amino acids. Germline V gene data show CDR1 as MDHEN and CDR2 as SYDVKM. CDR3 sequence: CANAGQGVPEQFF. CDR3 DNA: TGTGCCAACGCGGGACAGGGTGTTCCTGAGCAGTTCTTC.

The J gene is TRBJ1-2, the V gene TRBV7-9; D gene ambiguous. Germline CDR1 is SEHNR and CDR2 is FQNEAQ (reference sequence). CDR3 size: 13 residues. The ends were cut back, 8 bases at V and 1 base at J, with 11 bases in the middle. The CDR3 coding sequence is TGTGCCAGCTCCCTAGGGATTAACTATGGCTACACCTTC. It translates to CASSLGINYGYTF. Drawing the rest from reference TRBV7-9 and TRBJ1-2, the complete variable domain is DTGVSQNPRHKITKRGQNVTFRCDPISEHNRLYWYRQTLGQGPEFLTYFQNEAQLEKSRLLSDRFSAERPKGSFSTLEIQRTEQGDSAMYLCASSLGINYGYTFGSGTRLTVV.

This clone was seen just once. This rearrangement joins TRBV19 to TRBJ2-1; tentatively, D is TRBD2 (6 bases). This CDR3 region has 15 residues. Germline CDR1 LNHDA, CDR2 SQIVND (reference sequence). V lost 8 bases, J lost 0 bases, and 14 bases lay in between. The CDR3 reads CASGTGVSSYNEQFF. CDR3 bases: TGTGCCAGTGGAACGGGAGTGAGCTCCTACAATGAGCAGTTCTTC.